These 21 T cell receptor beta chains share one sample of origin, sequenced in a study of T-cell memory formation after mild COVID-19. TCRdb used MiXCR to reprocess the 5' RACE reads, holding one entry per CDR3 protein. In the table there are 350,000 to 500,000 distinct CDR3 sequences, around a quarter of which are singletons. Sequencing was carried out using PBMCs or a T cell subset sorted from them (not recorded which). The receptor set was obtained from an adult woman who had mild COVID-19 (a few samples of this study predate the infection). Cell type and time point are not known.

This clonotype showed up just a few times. The CDR3 DNA reads as TGTGCCATCAGGGGGCTAGCGGGAAACGAGCAGTACTTC. Its translation: CAIRGLAGNEQYF. The chain recombines TRBV10-3 with TRBJ2-7, with TRBD2 matching 9 bases. V trimming: 6 bases; J trimming: 5 bases; junction bases outside the gene matches: 5. The CDR3 contains 13 residues. Germline CDR1 is ENHRY and CDR2 is SYGVKD.

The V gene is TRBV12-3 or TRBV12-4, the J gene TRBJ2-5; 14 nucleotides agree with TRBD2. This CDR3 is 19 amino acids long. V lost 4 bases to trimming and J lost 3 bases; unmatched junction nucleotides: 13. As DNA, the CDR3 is TGTGCCAGCAGTTCCGGGGGACTAGCGGGAGTAGCGCGGGAAGAGACCCAGTACTTC. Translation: CASSSGGLAGVAREETQYF.

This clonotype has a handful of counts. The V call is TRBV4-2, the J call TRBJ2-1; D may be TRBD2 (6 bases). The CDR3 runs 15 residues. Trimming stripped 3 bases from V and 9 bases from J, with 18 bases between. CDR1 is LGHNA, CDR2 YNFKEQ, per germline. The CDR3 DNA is TGTGCCAGCAGCCAGAAATCAGAGGGAGGAGGTGAGCAGTTCTTC. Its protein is CASSQKSEGGGEQFF.

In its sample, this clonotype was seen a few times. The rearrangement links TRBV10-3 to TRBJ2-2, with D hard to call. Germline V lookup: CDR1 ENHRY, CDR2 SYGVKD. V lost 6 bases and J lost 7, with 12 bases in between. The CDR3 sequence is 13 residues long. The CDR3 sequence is CAIRATQLGELFF. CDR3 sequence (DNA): TGTGCCATCAGGGCGACTCAGCTCGGGGAGCTGTTTTTT.

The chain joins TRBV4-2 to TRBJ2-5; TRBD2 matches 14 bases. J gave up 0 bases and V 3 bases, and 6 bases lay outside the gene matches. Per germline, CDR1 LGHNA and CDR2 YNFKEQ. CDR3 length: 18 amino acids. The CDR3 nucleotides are TGTGCCAGCAGCCAGCCCTGGACTAGCGGGGGGAACCAAGAGACCCAGTACTTC. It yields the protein CASSQPWTSGGNQETQYF.

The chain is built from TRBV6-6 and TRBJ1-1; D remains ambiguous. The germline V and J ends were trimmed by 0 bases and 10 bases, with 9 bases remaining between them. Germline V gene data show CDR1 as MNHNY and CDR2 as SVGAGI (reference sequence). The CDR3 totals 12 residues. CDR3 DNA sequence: TGTGCCAGCAGTTACTCGGAGGGAGTAGCTTTCTTT. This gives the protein CASSYSEGVAFF.

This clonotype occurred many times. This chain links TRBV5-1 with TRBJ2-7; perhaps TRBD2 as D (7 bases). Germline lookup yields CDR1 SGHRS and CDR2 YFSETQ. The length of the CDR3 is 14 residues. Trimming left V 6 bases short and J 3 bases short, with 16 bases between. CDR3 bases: TGCGCCAGCACCCTTGGCGGGGGCGACTACGAGCAGTACTTC. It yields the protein CASTLGGGDYEQYF.

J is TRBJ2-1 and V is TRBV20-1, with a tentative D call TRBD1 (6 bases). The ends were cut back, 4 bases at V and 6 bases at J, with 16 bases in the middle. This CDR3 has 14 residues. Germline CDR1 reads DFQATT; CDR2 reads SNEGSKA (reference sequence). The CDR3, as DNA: TGCAGTGCTACCGCGGCCGCCAGGGGCAATGAGCAGTTCTTC. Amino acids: CSATAAARGNEQFF.

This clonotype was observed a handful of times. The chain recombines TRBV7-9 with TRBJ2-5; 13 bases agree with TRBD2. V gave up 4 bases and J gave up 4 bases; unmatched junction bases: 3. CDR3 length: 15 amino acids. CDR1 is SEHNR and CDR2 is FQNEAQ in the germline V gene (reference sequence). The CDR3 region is CASSSGLAGTETQYF. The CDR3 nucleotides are TGTGCCAGCAGCTCGGGACTAGCGGGAACAGAGACCCAGTACTTC.

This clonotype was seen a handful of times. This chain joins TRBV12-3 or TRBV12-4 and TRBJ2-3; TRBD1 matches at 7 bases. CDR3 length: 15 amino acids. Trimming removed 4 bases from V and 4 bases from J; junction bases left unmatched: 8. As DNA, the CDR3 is TGTGCCAGCAGTTGGGTCGGGACAGCTCCAGATACGCAGTATTTT. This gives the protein CASSWVGTAPDTQYF.

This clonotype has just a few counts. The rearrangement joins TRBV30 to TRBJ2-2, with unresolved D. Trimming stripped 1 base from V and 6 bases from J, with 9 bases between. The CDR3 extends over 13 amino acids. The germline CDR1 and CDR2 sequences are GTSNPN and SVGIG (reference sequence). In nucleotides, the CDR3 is TGTGCCTGGAGTGAACAGTTAGCCGGGGAGCTGTTTTTT. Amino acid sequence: CAWSEQLAGELFF.

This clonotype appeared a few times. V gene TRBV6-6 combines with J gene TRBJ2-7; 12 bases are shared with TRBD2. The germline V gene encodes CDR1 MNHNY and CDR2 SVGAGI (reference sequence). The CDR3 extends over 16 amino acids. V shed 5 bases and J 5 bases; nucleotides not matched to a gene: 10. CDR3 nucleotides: TGTGCCAGCAGTCGAAGACTAGCGGGAGTCCCACACGAGCAGTACTTC. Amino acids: CASSRRLAGVPHEQYF.

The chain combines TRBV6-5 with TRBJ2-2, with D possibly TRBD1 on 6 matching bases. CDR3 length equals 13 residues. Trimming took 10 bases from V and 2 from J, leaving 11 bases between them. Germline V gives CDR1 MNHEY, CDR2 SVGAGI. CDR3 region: CATQQGNTGELFF. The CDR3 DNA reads TGTGCCACACAACAGGGTAACACCGGGGAGCTGTTTTTT.

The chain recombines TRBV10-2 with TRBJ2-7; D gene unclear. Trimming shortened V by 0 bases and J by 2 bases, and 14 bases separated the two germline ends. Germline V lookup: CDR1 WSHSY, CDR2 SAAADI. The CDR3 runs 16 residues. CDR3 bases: TGCGCCAGCAGTGAGTCGACTTCTTTTTCGACCTACGAGCAGTACTTC. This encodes CASSESTSFSTYEQYF.

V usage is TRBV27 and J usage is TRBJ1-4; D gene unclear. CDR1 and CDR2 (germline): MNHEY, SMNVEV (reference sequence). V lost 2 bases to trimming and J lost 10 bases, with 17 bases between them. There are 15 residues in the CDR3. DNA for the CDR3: TGTGCCAGCAGTTTACCGAAGATCAAGGTTGGAAAACTGTTTTTT. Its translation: CASSLPKIKVGKLFF.

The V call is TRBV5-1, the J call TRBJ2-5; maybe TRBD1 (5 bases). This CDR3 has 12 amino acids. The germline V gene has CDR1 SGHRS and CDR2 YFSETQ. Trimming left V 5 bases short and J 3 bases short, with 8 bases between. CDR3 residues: CASRSQEETQYF. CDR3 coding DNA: TGCGCCAGCAGATCACAGGAAGAGACCCAGTACTTC. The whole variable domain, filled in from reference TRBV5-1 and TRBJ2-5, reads KAGVTQTPRYLIKTRGQQVTLSCSPISGHRSVSWYQQTPGQGLQFLFEYFSETQRNKGNFPGRFSGRQFSNSRSEMNVSTLELGDSALYLCASRSQEETQYFGPGTRLLVL.

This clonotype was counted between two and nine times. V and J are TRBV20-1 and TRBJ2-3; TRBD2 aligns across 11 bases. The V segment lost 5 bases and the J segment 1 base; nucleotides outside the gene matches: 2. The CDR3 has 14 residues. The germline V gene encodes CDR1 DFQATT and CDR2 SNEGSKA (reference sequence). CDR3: CSARSGGGTDTQYF. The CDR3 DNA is TGCAGTGCTCGTAGCGGGGGGGGCACAGATACGCAGTATTTT.

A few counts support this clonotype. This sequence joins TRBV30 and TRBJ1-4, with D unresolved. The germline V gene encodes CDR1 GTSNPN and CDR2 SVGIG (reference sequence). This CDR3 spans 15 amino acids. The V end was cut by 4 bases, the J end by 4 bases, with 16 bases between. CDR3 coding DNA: TGTGCCTGGACGAAAATGGGGTTCGGTAATGAAAAACTGTTTTTT. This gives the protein CAWTKMGFGNEKLFF.

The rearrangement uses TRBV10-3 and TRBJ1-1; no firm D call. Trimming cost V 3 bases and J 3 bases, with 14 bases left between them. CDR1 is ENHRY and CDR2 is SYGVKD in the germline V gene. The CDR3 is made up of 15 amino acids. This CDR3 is CAISESWDTHTEAFF. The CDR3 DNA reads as TGTGCCATCAGTGAATCGTGGGATACTCACACTGAAGCTTTCTTT.

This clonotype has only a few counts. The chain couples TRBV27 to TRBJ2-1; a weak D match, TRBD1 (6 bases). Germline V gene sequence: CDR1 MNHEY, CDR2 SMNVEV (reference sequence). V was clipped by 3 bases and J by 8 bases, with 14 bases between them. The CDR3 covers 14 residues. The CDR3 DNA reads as TGTGCCAGCAGTTTCTGGGGGCCTGGCGATGAGCAGTTCTTC. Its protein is CASSFWGPGDEQFF.

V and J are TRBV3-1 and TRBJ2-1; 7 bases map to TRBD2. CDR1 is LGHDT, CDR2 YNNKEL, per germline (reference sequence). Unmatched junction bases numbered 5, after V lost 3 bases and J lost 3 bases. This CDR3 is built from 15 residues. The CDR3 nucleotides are TGTGCCAGCAGCCAGGGGGACTACCTCTACAATGAGCAGTTCTTC. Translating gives CASSQGDYLYNEQFF.